This is a list of T cell receptor beta chains from one sample in a study of yellow fever vaccine responses in identical twins. Each CDR3 protein is one row after TCRdb ran MiXCR on the RT-PCR reads. The table shows fewer than 9,500 distinct CDR3 sequences, with around 80% occurring only once. The specimen comprised T cells from blood (PBMCs), unsorted or a sorted subset (not recorded which), sampled before or after yellow fever vaccination (not recorded which). The receptors stem from a woman aged 18-35 years who received the yellow fever vaccine. The CDR3 runs from the conserved cysteine through the conserved F or W. The D gene is left open where the match is weak. Clone size is stated in some rows and not others, as once, few, many or a class when expanded.

V: TRBV13; size: once; J: TRBJ2-1; D: TRBD2; length: 15; DNA: TGTGCCAGCAGCGGGACTAGCGGACCCTACAATGAGCAGTTCTTC; CDR3: CASSGTSGPYNEQFF
V: TRBV18; size: .; J: TRBJ2-1; D: .; length: 17; DNA: TGTGCCAGCTCACCATTTTTCGGACCCAGCAACTACAATGAGCAGTTCTTC; CDR3: CASSPFFGPSNYNEQFF
V: TRBV29-1; size: .; J: TRBJ2-7; D: .; length: 11; DNA: TGCAGCGTTGTAAGGGACTACGAGCAGTACTTC; CDR3: CSVVRDYEQYF
V: TRBV20-1; size: .; J: TRBJ2-1; D: .; length: 15; DNA: TGCAGTGCTAGAGATCTAGCGAGCTCCTACAATGAGCAGTTCTTC; CDR3: CSARDLASSYNEQFF
V: TRBV4-2; size: .; J: TRBJ2-3; D: TRBD2; length: 18; DNA: TGTGCCAGCAGCCAAGTGGGGCGGACTAGCGGGGGCACAGATACGCAGTATTTT; CDR3: CASSQVGRTSGGTDTQYF
V: TRBV7-9; size: .; J: TRBJ2-1; D: TRBD2; length: 15; DNA: TGTGCCAGCAGCTTTAGGGGACTAACCTACAATGAGCAGTTCTTC; CDR3: CASSFRGLTYNEQFF
V: TRBV7-2; size: .; J: TRBJ2-3; D: TRBD2; length: 15; DNA: TGTGCCAGCAGCTTAGCGGGACTAGCGTCAGATACGCAGTATTTT; CDR3: CASSLAGLASDTQYF
V: TRBV20-1; size: .; J: TRBJ1-2; D: TRBD1; length: 12; DNA: TGCAGTGCTGACAGGGGGGGATATGGCTACACCTTC; CDR3: CSADRGGYGYTF
V: TRBV11-3; size: .; J: TRBJ2-5; D: TRBD1; length: 16; DNA: TGTGCCAGCAGTTCCCATTGGGACAGATCCCAAGAGACCCAGTACTTC; CDR3: CASSSHWDRSQETQYF
V: TRBV5-4; size: .; J: TRBJ2-2; D: TRBD1; length: 13; DNA: TGTGCCAGCAGCGGGACAGGTACCGGGGAGCTGTTTTTT; CDR3: CASSGTGTGELFF
V: TRBV10-3; size: .; J: TRBJ1-1; D: .; length: 13; DNA: TGTGCCATCAGCGGAGATACAAGCACTGAAGCTTTCTTT; CDR3: CAISGDTSTEAFF
V: TRBV5-1; size: .; J: TRBJ2-3; D: .; length: 16; DNA: TGCGCCAGCAGCTTGGCGGCAGAAGTTTACACAGATACGCAGTATTTT; CDR3: CASSLAAEVYTDTQYF
V: TRBV6-2/TRBV6-3; size: .; J: TRBJ2-1; D: .; length: 12; DNA: TGTGCCAGCAGTTTTCAGGGCTATGAGCAGTTCTTC; CDR3: CASSFQGYEQFF
V: TRBV2; size: .; J: TRBJ1-3; D: .; length: 13; DNA: TGTGCCAGCAGTGGTGCCTTGGGAAACACCATATATTTT; CDR3: CASSGALGNTIYF
V: TRBV7-4; size: .; J: TRBJ1-6; D: TRBD1; length: 16; DNA: TGTGCCAGCAGCTTTTCGGACAGGACGGTGGGTTCACCCCTCCACTTT; CDR3: CASSFSDRTVGSPLHF
V: TRBV4-2; size: .; J: TRBJ1-1; D: .; length: 14; DNA: TGTGCCAGCAGCCAAGATACGGAAAGGTCAGAAGCTTTCTTT; CDR3: CASSQDTERSEAFF
V: TRBV2; size: once; J: TRBJ2-5; D: TRBD2; length: 18; DNA: TGTGCCAGCAGTGCCCCACTAGCGGGGGGATCACCTCAAGAGACCCAGTACTTC; CDR3: CASSAPLAGGSPQETQYF
V: TRBV29-1; size: .; J: TRBJ2-1; D: .; length: 11; DNA: TGCAGCGTTGGGGTCTACAATGAGCAGTTCTTC; CDR3: CSVGVYNEQFF
V: TRBV11-1; size: few; J: TRBJ2-1; D: .; length: 15; DNA: TGTGCCAGCAGCTTAAGGGAGGCTGTCTACAATGAGCAGTTCTTC; CDR3: CASSLREAVYNEQFF
V: TRBV6-4; size: .; J: TRBJ1-1; D: .; length: 13; DNA: TGTGCCAGCAGTAGACAGTCGAACACTGAAGCTTTCTTT; CDR3: CASSRQSNTEAFF
V: TRBV27; size: .; J: TRBJ1-5; D: .; length: 13; DNA: TGTGCCAGCAGTTCCGGAACCGGGATGTTCCAGCATTTT; CDR3: CASSSGTGMFQHF
V: TRBV18; size: .; J: TRBJ1-2; D: .; length: 15; DNA: TGTGCCAGCTCACAGGACGAGGGGCTACTCTATGGCTACACCTTC; CDR3: CASSQDEGLLYGYTF
V: TRBV24-1; size: .; J: TRBJ1-6; D: .; length: 15; DNA: TGTGCCACCAAGAAGGACGCATCGACTAATTCACCCCTCCACTTT; CDR3: CATKKDASTNSPLHF
V: TRBV28; size: .; J: TRBJ2-1; D: TRBD1; length: 15; DNA: TGTGCCAGCAGTTCCCGCCGGGACAGGGGTAATGAGCAGTTCTTC; CDR3: CASSSRRDRGNEQFF
V: TRBV29-1; size: .; J: TRBJ2-7; D: .; length: 13; DNA: TGCAGCGTTGGGGGTGGGGGCTCCTACGAGCAGTACTTC; CDR3: CSVGGGGSYEQYF
V: TRBV7-9; size: .; J: TRBJ2-5; D: .; length: 15; DNA: TGTGCCAGCAGCCAGGGAGACAGAGAACAAGAGACCCAGTACTTC; CDR3: CASSQGDREQETQYF
V: TRBV25-1; size: .; J: TRBJ2-7; D: .; length: 14; DNA: TGTGCCAGCACCGACACGGGGACATCCTACGAGCAGTACTTC; CDR3: CASTDTGTSYEQYF